This entry lists 5 T cell receptor beta chains sequenced from one sample in a study of blood T cell repertoires in COVID-19. Repertoires were generated with immunoSEQ multiplex PCR, while TCRdb's copy carries only in-frame clones and drops some. The profile shows approximately 130,000 clones, approximately 86% of them singletons. The sequenced material came from peripheral blood. These receptors were collected from a woman aged 50 to 60 who had recovered from COVID-19.

The chain employs TRBV10-3 and TRBJ1-1, with 8 positions matching TRBD1. J lost 5 bases, V lost 10 bases, and 9 bases had no gene match. This CDR3 has 13 amino acids. Germline loops: CDR1 ENHRY, CDR2 SYGVKD. As DNA, the CDR3 is TGTGCCACAGGGGGCATCGGGGGAACTGAAGCTTTCTTT. Translated, it gives CATGGIGGTEAFF.

The V and J genes are TRBV4-3 and TRBJ2-7, with TRBD2 matching over 14 bases. Losses at the gene ends were 1 base for V and 5 bases for J; bases not matched to a gene: 10. This CDR3 is 18 amino acids long. Germline loops: CDR1 LGHNA, CDR2 YSLEER. CDR3 residues: CASSQVIGLAGGHDEQYF. The CDR3 DNA sequence: TGCGCCAGCAGCCAAGTAATAGGACTAGCGGGAGGTCACGACGAGCAGTACTTC.

The chain couples TRBV21-1 to TRBJ2-6; the table assigns TRBD1, which was not confirmed against the DNA. TRBV21-1 is reported as a pseudogene. The CDR3 sequence is 18 residues long. The CDR3 protein is CASSTQGRKESGANVLTF. CDR3 DNA sequence: TGTGCCAGCAGCACACAGGGGCGGAAGGAATCTGGGGCCAACGTCCTGACTTTC.

This clone was recorded a few times. This chain links TRBV5-6 with TRBJ2-2; TRBD1 is a possible D gene (5 bases). Trimming removed 1 base at V and 7 bases at J, with 14 bases between. CDR3 length equals 15 residues. CDR1 is SGHDT and CDR2 is YYEEEE in the germline V gene. The DNA of the CDR3 is TGTGCCAGCAGCTTGCTGAAGGGGCAAGACGGGGAGCTGTTTTTT. It is translated as CASSLLKGQDGELFF.

The V call is TRBV4-1, the J call TRBJ2-3; D is possibly TRBD1 (5 bases). Germline V gives CDR1 MGHRA, CDR2 YSYEKL. Trimming took 0 bases from V and 9 from J, leaving 13 bases between them. The CDR3 covers 14 residues. The CDR3 spells CASSQDSVAGTQYF. The CDR3 DNA is TGCGCCAGCAGCCAAGATTCGGTGGCAGGGACGCAGTATTTT.